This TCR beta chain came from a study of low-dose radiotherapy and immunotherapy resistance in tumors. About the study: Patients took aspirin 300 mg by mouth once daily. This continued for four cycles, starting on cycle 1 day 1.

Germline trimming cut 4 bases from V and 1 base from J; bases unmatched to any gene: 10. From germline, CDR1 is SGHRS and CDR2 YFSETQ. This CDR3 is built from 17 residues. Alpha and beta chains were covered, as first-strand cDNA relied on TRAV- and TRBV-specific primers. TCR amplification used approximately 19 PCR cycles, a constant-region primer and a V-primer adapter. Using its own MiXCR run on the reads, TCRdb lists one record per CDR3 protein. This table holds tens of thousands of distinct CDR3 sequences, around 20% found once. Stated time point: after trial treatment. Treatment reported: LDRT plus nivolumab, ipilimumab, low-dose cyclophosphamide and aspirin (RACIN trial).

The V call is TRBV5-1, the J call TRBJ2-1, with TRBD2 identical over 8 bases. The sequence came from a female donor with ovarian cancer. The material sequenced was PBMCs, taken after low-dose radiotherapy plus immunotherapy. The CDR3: CASSLGRLARSYNEQFF. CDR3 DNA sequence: TGCGCCAGCAGCCTGGGAAGACTAGCGAGATCCTACAATGAGCAGTTCTTC.